The 16 T cell receptor beta chains below all came from one sample that was sequenced in a study of OX40 agonist ivuxolimab in advanced cancers. Measured with immunoSEQ multiplex PCR; TCRdb has only the in-frame clones, and not every one. Here the sample spans about 59,000 clones, 84% being singletons. Sequences were derived from CD4+ or CD8+ T cells sorted from blood, sampled in a trial of the OX40 agonist ivuxolimab. The receptors originated from an adult with an advanced solid tumor such as melanoma, head and neck, liver or kidney cancer.

The chain combines TRBV7-9 with TRBJ1-1; D is undetermined. Germline CDR1 reads SEHNR; CDR2 reads FQNEAQ (reference sequence). The CDR3 loop spans 15 amino acids. The V and J ends lost 5 bases and 1 base respectively, with 14 bases between them. CDR3 residues: CASSPWVRPNTEAFF. CDR3 coding DNA: TGTGCCAGCAGCCCCTGGGTCAGACCGAACACTGAAGCTTTCTTT.

The chain employs TRBV21-1 and TRBJ1-6; the listed D gene, TRBD1, was not tested against the DNA. TRBV21-1 is a pseudogene locus. This CDR3 spans 21 amino acids. The CDR3 nucleotides are TGTGCCAGCAGCAAAAAAAAGGGGAACAGGGGTAGCGATGAAGCCAATTCACCCCTCCACTTT. Translated: CASSKKKGNRGSDEANSPLHF.

This clone was seen once. The rearrangement links TRBV7-8 to TRBJ2-2, with unresolved D. Trimming stripped 3 bases from V and 6 bases from J, with 8 bases between. The germline gives CDR1 SGHVS, CDR2 FQNEAQ. The CDR3 consists of 13 residues. CDR3 nucleotide sequence: TGTGCCAGCAGCTTGGGCCCGGCCGGGGAGCTGTTTTTT. This gives the protein CASSLGPAGELFF.

This chain joins TRBV7-8 and TRBJ2-3; perhaps TRBD1 as D (6 bases). Deletions cut 5 bases from V and 0 bases from J, with 18 bases between. From germline, CDR1 is SGHVS and CDR2 FQNEAQ. The CDR3 spans 17 residues. Here the CDR3 reads CASSPRQQGTSTDTQYF. CDR3 bases: TGTGCCAGCAGCCCGCGCCAACAGGGAACTAGCACAGATACGCAGTATTTT.

The rearrangement joins TRBV7-7 to TRBJ2-5; D not resolved. Germline assignment: CDR1 SSHAT and CDR2 FNYEAQ (reference sequence). The CDR3 length is 15 residues. With 2 bases removed from V and 1 base from J, the gap between germline ends came to 11 bases. The CDR3 coding sequence is TGTGCCAGCAGCTTATCCCAGGCGGTCCAAGAGACCCAGTACTTC. This codes for CASSLSQAVQETQYF.

This chain uses TRBV5-1 with TRBJ2-2; weak D call: TRBD1 (5 bases). The CDR3 is 14 amino acids. Germline loops: CDR1 SGHRS, CDR2 YFSETQ. V lost 0 bases and J lost 4, with 7 bases in between. The CDR3 DNA follows: TGCGCCAGCAGCTTGGCCCAGGGCACCGGGGAGCTGTTTTTT. Translated: CASSLAQGTGELFF. The complete variable domain, with remaining parts taken from reference TRBV5-1 and TRBJ2-2, reads KAGVTQTPRYLIKTRGQQVTLSCSPISGHRSVSWYQQTPGQGLQFLFEYFSETQRNKGNFPGRFSGRQFSNSRSEMNVSTLELGDSALYLCASSLAQGTGELFFGEGSRLTVL.

The rearrangement uses TRBV7-9 and TRBJ2-5; 8 bases line up with TRBD2. Germline V gives CDR1 SEHNR, CDR2 FQNEAQ (reference sequence). The CDR3 has 18 residues. V lost 4 bases and J lost 5; bases outside the gene matches: 18. The CDR3 nucleotides are TGTGCCAGCAGCTCCCTCGTAGCGGGGAGAGGGAGTAGGGAGACCCAGTACTTC. This gives the protein CASSSLVAGRGSRETQYF.

The chain joins TRBV18 to TRBJ2-7; TRBD2 matches at 8 bases. The V gene end was trimmed by 5 bases and the J gene end by 6 bases; junction bases not matched to a gene: 9. Germline CDR1 KGHSH, CDR2 LQKENI. The CDR3 contains 14 residues. The CDR3 DNA reads TGTGCCAGCTCATCCGGGCGGGAGGTCGGCGAGCAGTACTTC. Residues: CASSSGREVGEQYF.

The rearrangement joins TRBV9 to TRBJ2-3, with no clear D. Germline CDR1 is SGDLS and CDR2 is YYNGEE. The V end lost 0 bases, the J end lost 3 bases, and 8 bases lay between the germline ends. The CDR3 covers 14 residues. The CDR3 DNA is TGTGCCAGCAGCGTAGTACGCGGAACAGATACGCAGTATTTT. Translation gives CASSVVRGTDTQYF.

The genes are TRBV5-1 and TRBJ2-2; D not resolved. V was clipped by 1 base and J by 6 bases, with 7 bases between them. Germline V gives CDR1 SGHRS, CDR2 YFSETQ. The CDR3 consists of 13 residues. The CDR3 DNA is TGCGCCAGCAGCTTGATAGGTTCCGGGGAGCTGTTTTTT. Translated: CASSLIGSGELFF.

This chain links TRBV29-1 with TRBJ2-1; D may be TRBD2 (7 bases). Germline V gene lookup returns CDR1 SQVTM and CDR2 ANQGSEA. V lost 8 bases, J lost 7 bases, and 15 bases lay in between. The CDR3 runs 12 residues. CDR3 sequence (DNA): TGCAGCCAACGGGGGGCTCGGAATGAGCAGTTCTTC. It codes for CSQRGARNEQFF.

This chain connects TRBV21-1 to TRBJ2-6. TRBV21-1 is annotated as a pseudogene. This CDR3 has 15 amino acids. CDR3 in DNA: TGTGCCAGCCCCCCGGGGCTCTCTGGGGCCAACGTCCTGACTTTC. Amino acids: CASPPGLSGANVLTF.

The V gene is TRBV4-3, the J gene TRBJ1-6, with unresolved D. Germline CDR1 LGHNA, CDR2 YSLEER. V lost 6 bases and J lost 4, with 10 bases in between. The length of the CDR3 is 14 residues. The CDR3 loop reads CASSGSIYNSPLHF. In DNA form, the CDR3 reads TGCGCCAGCAGTGGGTCAATATATAATTCACCCCTCCACTTT.

The chain combines TRBV6-5 with TRBJ1-4, with D maybe TRBD1 (6 bases). The CDR3 is 15 residues long. Trimming took 2 bases from V and 8 from J, leaving 15 bases between them. Germline V gene lookup returns CDR1 MNHEY and CDR2 SVGAGI. The CDR3 coding sequence is TGTGCCAGCAGTTACACGCGGGGGGGCAAAGAAAAACTGTTTTTT. As protein: CASSYTRGGKEKLFF.

This clone was recorded a few times. The rearrangement joins TRBV2 to TRBJ1-2; D might be TRBD1 (5 bases). Between the trimmed V and J ends, which lost 5 bases and 0 bases, there was a span of 7 bases. The CDR3 length is 13 residues. Germline V gene sequence: CDR1 SNHLY, CDR2 FYNNEI. CDR3 protein: CASSLGANYGYTF. The CDR3 nucleotides read TGTGCCAGCAGTCTGGGGGCTAACTATGGCTACACCTTC. Based on the CDR3 plus reference TRBV2 and TRBJ1-2, the full variable domain is EPEVTQTPSHQVTQMGQEVILRCVPISNHLYFYWYRQILGQKVEFLVSFYNNEISEKSEIFDDQFSVERPDGSNFTLKIRSTKLEDSAMYFCASSLGANYGYTFGSGTRLTVV.

The chain carries TRBV4-1 and TRBJ1-5; D is uncertain. CDR3 size: 15 residues. The germline gives CDR1 MGHRA, CDR2 YSYEKL. Trimming shortened V by 0 bases and J by 4 bases, and 10 bases separated the two germline ends. The CDR3 nucleotides are TGCGCCAGCAGCCAAGAAGTGGCGGGGAATCAGCCCCAGCATTTT. Translating it yields CASSQEVAGNQPQHF.